This TCR beta chain stems from a study of tumor-infiltrating lymphocytes in oesophageal squamous cell carcinoma. CDR1 is DFQATT and CDR2 is SNEGSKA in the germline V gene (reference sequence). Losses at the gene ends were 6 bases for V and 3 bases for J; bases not matched to a gene: 3. The CDR3 is made up of 14 amino acids. TCRdb redid the calling of the PCR reads with MiXCR, one entry per CDR3 protein. The sample yields about 10,000 distinct CDR3 sequences, around 50% seen once. Sequencing input: esophageal tumor tissue. The chain links TRBV20-1 to TRBJ2-3; 13 bases line up with TRBD2. The receptor's source is a male donor with esophageal squamous cell carcinoma. CDR3 DNA sequence: TGCAGTGCAAGGGGACTAGCGGGAACAGATACGCAGTATTTT. The encoded protein is CSARGLAGTDTQYF.